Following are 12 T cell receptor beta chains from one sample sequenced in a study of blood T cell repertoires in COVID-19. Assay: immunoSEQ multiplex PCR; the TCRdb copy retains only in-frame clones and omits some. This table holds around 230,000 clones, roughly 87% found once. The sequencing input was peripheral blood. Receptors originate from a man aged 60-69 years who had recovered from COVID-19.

The CDR3 loop reads CASGFLRGVHEQYF. The CDR3 region has the DNA TGTGCTAGTGGTTTCCTAAGGGGTGTCCACGAGCAGTACTTC. The chain couples TRBV12-5 to TRBJ2-7; D perhaps matches TRBD1 (5 bases). The CDR3 is made up of 14 amino acids. Germline V lookup: CDR1 LGHNT, CDR2 FRNRAP. V lost 3 bases, J lost 5 bases, and 14 bases lay in between.

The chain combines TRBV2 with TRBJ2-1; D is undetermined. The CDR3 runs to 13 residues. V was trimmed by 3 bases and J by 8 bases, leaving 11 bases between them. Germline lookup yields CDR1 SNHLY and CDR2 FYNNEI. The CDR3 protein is CASSEMGQDEQFF. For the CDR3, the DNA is TGTGCCAGCAGTGAGATGGGCCAGGATGAGCAGTTCTTC.

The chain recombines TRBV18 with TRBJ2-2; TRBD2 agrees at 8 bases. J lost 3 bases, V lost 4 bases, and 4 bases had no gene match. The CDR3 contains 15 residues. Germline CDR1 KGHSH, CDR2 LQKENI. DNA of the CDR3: TGTGCCAGCTCACTACTAGCGGCCGACACCGGGGAGCTGTTTTTT. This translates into CASSLLAADTGELFF.

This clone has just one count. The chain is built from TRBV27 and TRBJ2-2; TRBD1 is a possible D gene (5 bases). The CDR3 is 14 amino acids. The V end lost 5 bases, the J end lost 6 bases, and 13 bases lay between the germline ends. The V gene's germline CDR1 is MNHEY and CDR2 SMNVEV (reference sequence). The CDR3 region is CASSRQSLPGELFF. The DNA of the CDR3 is TGTGCCAGCAGTAGACAGTCACTGCCCGGGGAGCTGTTTTTT.

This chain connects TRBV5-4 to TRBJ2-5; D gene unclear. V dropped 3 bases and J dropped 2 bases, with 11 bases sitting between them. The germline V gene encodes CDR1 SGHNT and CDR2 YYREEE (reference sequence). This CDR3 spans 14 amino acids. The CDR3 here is CASSSRHIQETQYF. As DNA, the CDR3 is TGTGCCAGCAGCTCTCGACATATACAAGAGACCCAGTACTTC.

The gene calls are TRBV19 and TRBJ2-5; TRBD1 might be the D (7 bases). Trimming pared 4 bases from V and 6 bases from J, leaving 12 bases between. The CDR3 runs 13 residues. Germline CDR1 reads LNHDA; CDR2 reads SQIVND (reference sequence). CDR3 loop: CASSSPGGKTQYF. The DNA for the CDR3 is TGTGCCAGTAGTAGTCCAGGGGGGAAGACCCAGTACTTC.

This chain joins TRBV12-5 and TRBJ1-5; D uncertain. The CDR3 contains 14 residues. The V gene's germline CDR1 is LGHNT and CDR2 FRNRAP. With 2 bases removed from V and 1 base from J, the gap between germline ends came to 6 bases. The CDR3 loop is CASGLSRSNQPQHF. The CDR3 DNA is TGTGCTAGTGGTTTGTCCAGAAGCAATCAGCCCCAGCATTTT.

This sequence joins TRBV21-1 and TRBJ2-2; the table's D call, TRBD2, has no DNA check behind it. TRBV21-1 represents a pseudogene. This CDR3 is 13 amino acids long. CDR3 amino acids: CASSKRRTGELFF. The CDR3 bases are TGTGCCAGCAGCAAAAGGAGAACCGGGGAGCTGTTTTTT.

CDR3 in DNA: TGTGCCATTAAAGATTGGACACAACCCTACGAGCAGTACTTC. Translated: CAIKDWTQPYEQYF. This chain uses TRBV7-4 with TRBJ2-7; D might be TRBD1 (5 bases). Germline lookup yields CDR1 SGHVT and CDR2 SQSDAQ. There are 14 residues in the CDR3. V lost 10 bases and J lost 2, with 18 bases in between.

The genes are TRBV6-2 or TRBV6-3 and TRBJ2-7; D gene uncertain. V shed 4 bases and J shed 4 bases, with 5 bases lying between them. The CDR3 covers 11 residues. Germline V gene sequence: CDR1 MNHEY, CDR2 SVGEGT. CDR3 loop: CASSSYYEQYF. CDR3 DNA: TGTGCCAGCAGTTCTTATTACGAGCAGTACTTC.

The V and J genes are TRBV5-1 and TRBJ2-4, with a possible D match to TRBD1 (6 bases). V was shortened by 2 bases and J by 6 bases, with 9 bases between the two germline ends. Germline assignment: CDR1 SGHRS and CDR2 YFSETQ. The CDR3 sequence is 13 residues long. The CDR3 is CASSFGTTNIQYF. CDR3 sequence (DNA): TGCGCCAGCAGCTTCGGGACAACAAACATTCAGTACTTC. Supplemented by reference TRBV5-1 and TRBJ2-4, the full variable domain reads KAGVTQTPRYLIKTRGQQVTLSCSPISGHRSVSWYQQTPGQGLQFLFEYFSETQRNKGNFPGRFSGRQFSNSRSEMNVSTLELGDSALYLCASSFGTTNIQYFGAGTRLSVL.

CDR3 residues: CASSVGTGGGGWDTIYF. The CDR3 coding sequence is TGTGCCAGCAGCGTAGGGACAGGCGGAGGCGGATGGGACACCATATATTTT. The chain joins TRBV9 to TRBJ1-3; 7 bases match TRBD1. Germline CDR1 and CDR2: SGDLS and YYNGEE. The CDR3 extends over 17 amino acids. Trimming at V came to 0 bases and at J to 8 bases, leaving 14 bases not matched to a gene.